Listed below are T cell receptor beta chains from one sample, sequenced in a study of siplizumab effects on memory and regulatory T cells. Repertoires were generated with immunoSEQ multiplex PCR, while TCRdb's copy carries only in-frame clones and drops some. The sample contains about 120,000 clones, approximately 92% of which appear only once. The sample consisted of non-Treg CD4+ T cells sorted from blood. The receptors were sampled from a human donor in good health. Both conserved end residues are part of each CDR3.

>TRBJ2-5|TRBV7-2
CASSLLTSGGAETQYF
>TRBJ2-3|TRBV7-2
CASSLGLAVDTQYF
>TRBJ1-1|TRBV27
CASSDPGQGLLTEAFF
>TRBJ1-1|TRBV18
CASSLQGGTEKNTEAFF
>TRBJ2-3|TRBV15
CATSRGDRVENTQYF
>TRBJ2-7|TRBV5-5
CASSRGPPYEQYF
>TRBJ2-7|TRBV5-1
CASSLWGGQTYEQYF
>TRBJ2-3|TRBV7-9
CASSQRTRGVPQTQYF
>TRBJ2-2|TRBV21-1
CASRWGAPGELFF
>TRBJ2-3|TRBV5-1
CASSLIYSSTDTQYF
>TRBJ1-5|TRBV6-1
CASTESRSNQPQHF
>TRBJ2-7|TRBV28
CASSPPGQGTFEQYF
>TRBJ2-3|TRBV7-9
CASSLLAGATTDTQYF
>TRBJ2-5|TRBV6-5
CASSLDWGTFKETQYF
>TRBJ2-7|TRBV7-9
CASSLADRFYEQYF
>TRBJ2-7|TRBV5-6
CASRTGRGLEQYF
>TRBJ1-2|TRBV2
CASISTGTSYYGYTF